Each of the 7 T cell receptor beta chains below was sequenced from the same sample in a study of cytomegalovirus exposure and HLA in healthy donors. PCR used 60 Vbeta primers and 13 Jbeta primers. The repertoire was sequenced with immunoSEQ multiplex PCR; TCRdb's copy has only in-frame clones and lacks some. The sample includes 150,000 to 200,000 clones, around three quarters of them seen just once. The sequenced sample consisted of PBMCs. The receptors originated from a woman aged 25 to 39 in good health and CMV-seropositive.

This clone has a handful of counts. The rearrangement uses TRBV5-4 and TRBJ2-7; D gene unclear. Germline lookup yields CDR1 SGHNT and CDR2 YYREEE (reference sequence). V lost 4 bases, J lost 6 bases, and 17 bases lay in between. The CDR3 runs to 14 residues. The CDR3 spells CASSPQAAAVEQYF. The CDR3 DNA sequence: TGTGCCAGCAGCCCACAAGCCGCGGCAGTCGAGCAGTACTTC.

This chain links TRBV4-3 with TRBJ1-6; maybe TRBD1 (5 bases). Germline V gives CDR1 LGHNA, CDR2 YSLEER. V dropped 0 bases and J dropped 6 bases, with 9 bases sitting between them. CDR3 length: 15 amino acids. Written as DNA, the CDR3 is TGCGCCAGCAGCCAAGAGACAGCATTTAATTCACCCCTCCACTTT. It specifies CASSQETAFNSPLHF.

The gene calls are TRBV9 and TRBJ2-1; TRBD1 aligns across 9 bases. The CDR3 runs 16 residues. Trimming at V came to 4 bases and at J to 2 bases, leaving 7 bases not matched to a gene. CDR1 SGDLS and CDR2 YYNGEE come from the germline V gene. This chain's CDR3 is CASSSRTGGTYNEQFF. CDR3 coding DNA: TGTGCCAGCAGCTCGAGAACAGGGGGCACCTACAATGAGCAGTTCTTC.

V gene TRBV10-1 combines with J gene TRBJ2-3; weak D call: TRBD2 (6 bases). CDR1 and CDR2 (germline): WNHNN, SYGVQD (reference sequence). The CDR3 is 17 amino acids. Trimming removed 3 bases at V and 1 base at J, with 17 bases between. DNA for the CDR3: TGCGCCAGCAGTGACGGGGACTCACCGGATGGCACAGATACGCAGTATTTT. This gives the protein CASSDGDSPDGTDTQYF.

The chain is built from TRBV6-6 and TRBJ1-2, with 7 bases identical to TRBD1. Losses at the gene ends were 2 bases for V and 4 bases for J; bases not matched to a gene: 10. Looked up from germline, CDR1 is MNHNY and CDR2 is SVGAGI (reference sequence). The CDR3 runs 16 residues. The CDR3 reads CASSYPAPSGGYGYTF. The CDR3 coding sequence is TGTGCCAGCAGTTACCCCGCCCCGTCAGGGGGCTATGGCTACACCTTC.

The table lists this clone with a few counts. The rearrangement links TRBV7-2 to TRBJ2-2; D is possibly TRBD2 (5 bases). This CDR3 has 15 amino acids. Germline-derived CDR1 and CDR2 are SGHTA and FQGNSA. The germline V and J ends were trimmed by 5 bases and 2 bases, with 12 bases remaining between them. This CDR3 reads CASSPDYSNTGELFF. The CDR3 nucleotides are TGTGCCAGCAGCCCTGACTATTCTAACACCGGGGAGCTGTTTTTT.

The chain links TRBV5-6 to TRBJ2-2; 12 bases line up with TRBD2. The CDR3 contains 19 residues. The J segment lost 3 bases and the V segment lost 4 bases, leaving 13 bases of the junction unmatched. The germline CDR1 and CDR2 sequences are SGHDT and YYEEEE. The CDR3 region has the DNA TGTGCCAGCAGCCGATCTAGCGGGAGGGCCTGGGATGACACCGGGGAGCTGTTTTTT. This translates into CASSRSSGRAWDDTGELFF.